The rows below give T cell receptor beta chains drawn from one sample of a study of CD8 T cells in Susac syndrome. One entry per CDR3 protein, called by TCRdb with MiXCR from the immunoSEQ multiplex PCR reads. The sample lists fewer than 150,000 distinct CDR3 sequences, 90% to 95% occurring once. The specimen was CD4+ T cells from PBMCs. The receptors derive from a human donor with multiple sclerosis. Each CDR3 is given with its conserved first and last residue. Each record gives: clone size, J gene, D gene, V gene, CDR3 DNA, CDR3 protein. The D gene is left open where the match is weak. Only some rows state a clone size, as once, few, many or a class for expanded clones.

NA TRBJ1-5 NA TRBV6-2/TRBV6-3 TGTGCCAGCAGTTACGAGGGGGGAGATCAGCCCCAGCATTTT CASSYEGGDQPQHF
NA TRBJ1-2 NA TRBV7-2 TGTGCCAGCAGCCCATGGGACACAGGCTATGGCTACACCTTC CASSPWDTGYGYTF
NA TRBJ2-6 NA TRBV7-9 TGTGCCAGCAGCTTTACCTCTGGGGCCAACGTCCTGACTTTC CASSFTSGANVLTF
NA TRBJ2-5 NA TRBV5-1 TGCGCCAGCAGCCTGTCGTTATCCACGGCGGTGGAGACCCAGTACTTC CASSLSLSTAVETQYF
NA TRBJ1-2 NA TRBV6-5 TGTGCCAGCAGTGTAGGGGCCACGAGGAGAGGCTACACCTTC CASSVGATRRGYTF
NA TRBJ1-6 NA TRBV6-6 TGTGCCACCCTGACAAAAGGAAATTCACCCCTCCACTTT CATLTKGNSPLHF
few TRBJ1-1 TRBD1 TRBV19 TGTGCCAGTAGTAGAGGGACAGACACTGAAGCTTTCTTT CASSRGTDTEAFF
NA TRBJ1-2 NA TRBV28 TGTGCCACCGAGGGGGGGGTAAACTATGGCTACACCTTC CATEGGVNYGYTF
NA TRBJ1-4 TRBD1 TRBV5-1 TGCGCCAGCAGTGAGGGGACAGGGCTTAATGAAAAACTGTTTTTT CASSEGTGLNEKLFF
once TRBJ2-7 TRBD1 TRBV2 TGTGCCAGCAATTGGGACAGACGCTACGAGCAGTACTTC CASNWDRRYEQYF
NA TRBJ1-2 NA TRBV7-9 TGTGCCAGCAGCTTAGCGCAGTCTACACTAGGCTATGGCTACACCTTC CASSLAQSTLGYGYTF
NA TRBJ1-2 TRBD1 TRBV12-3/TRBV12-4 TGTGCCAGCAGCTTCCAGGGGGAGGCTAACTATGGCTACACCTTC CASSFQGEANYGYTF
NA TRBJ1-2 NA TRBV15 TGTGCCACCAGCAGAAACAGGGAACCCCAGAATGGCTACACCTTC CATSRNREPQNGYTF
NA TRBJ2-3 NA TRBV5-1 TGCGCCAGCAGCTTACGGAGAACAGATACGCAGTATTTT CASSLRRTDTQYF
NA TRBJ2-6 NA TRBV4-1 TGCGCCAGCAGCAATCCCACCTCTGGGGCCAACGTCCTGACTTTC CASSNPTSGANVLTF
NA TRBJ1-5 TRBD1 TRBV2 TGTGCCAGCAACTCGGACAGGGCCGGTCAGCCCCAGCATTTT CASNSDRAGQPQHF
NA TRBJ1-2 TRBD1 TRBV29-1 TGCAGCGTTGGTGGAGACAGGGGCGATCATGGCTACACCTTC CSVGGDRGDHGYTF
NA TRBJ2-6 NA TRBV6-1 TGTGCCAGCAGGACTCTAGGGTTGGGATCTGGGGCCAACGTCCTGACTTTC CASRTLGLGSGANVLTF
NA TRBJ1-1 NA TRBV20-1 TGCAGTTCTGGACAGTCGAACACTGAAGCTTTCTTT CSSGQSNTEAFF
NA TRBJ1-4 NA TRBV7-2 TGTGCCAGCAGCTTGGCATGGGGTGGGGAAAAACTGTTTTTT CASSLAWGGEKLFF
few TRBJ1-1 NA TRBV18 TGTGCCAGCTCAATCGGGGGGGCTGAAGCTTTCTTT CASSIGGAEAFF
NA TRBJ2-5 NA TRBV29-1 TGCAGCGTTGGACAACAGGTACAAGAGACCCAGTACTTC CSVGQQVQETQYF
NA TRBJ2-3 TRBD1 TRBV4-1 TGCGCCAGCAGCCATCCTACCAGGGGGAGCACAGATACGCAGTATTTT CASSHPTRGSTDTQYF
NA TRBJ2-7 NA TRBV30 TGTGCCCTCCGGCGGCCAGGTTACGAGCAGTACTTC CALRRPGYEQYF
NA TRBJ2-3 TRBD2 TRBV20-1 TGCAGTGCTAGAGAGAGCGGGGGGGCCGCAGATACGCAGTATTTT CSARESGGAADTQYF
NA TRBJ2-7 TRBD1 TRBV6-1 TGTGCCAGCAGTGAAGCTAAGACAGGGGTCCGGTACGAGCAGTACTTC CASSEAKTGVRYEQYF
NA TRBJ1-1 NA TRBV20-1 TGCAGTGCTAGAGATGCCAGGGAATATGCTTTCTTT CSARDAREYAFF
NA TRBJ1-2 NA TRBV30 TGTGCCTGGAGTGTATATGGCAGGGGAGGGAGATATGGCTACACCTTC CAWSVYGRGGRYGYTF
NA TRBJ2-7 NA TRBV30 TGTGCCTGGAGTGTAAGCAGGGGTGAGCAGTACTTC CAWSVSRGEQYF
NA TRBJ2-7 TRBD1 TRBV4-3 TGCGCCAGCAGCCAAGGGACAGGGGACACCTACGAGCAGTACTTC CASSQGTGDTYEQYF
NA TRBJ1-2 TRBD1 TRBV3-1 TGTGCCAGCAGCCAAGAATATACAGGGGTTTCGCGCTACACCTTC CASSQEYTGVSRYTF
NA TRBJ1-1 NA TRBV30 TGTGCCTGGAACCACCTTGGGACTGAAGCTTTCTTT CAWNHLGTEAFF
NA TRBJ2-4 TRBD1 TRBV6-6 TGTGCCAGCACCACACAGGGGGCCCTAGCCAAAAACATTCAGTACTTC CASTTQGALAKNIQYF
once TRBJ1-3 TRBD1 TRBV7-9 TGTGCCAGCAGCTCACCGACAGGGTCCTCTGGAAACACCATATATTTT CASSSPTGSSGNTIYF
NA TRBJ1-6 NA TRBV2 TGTGCCAGCAGTGTAGGGTGGGATTCACCCCTCCACTTT CASSVGWDSPLHF
NA TRBJ2-3 TRBD2 TRBV4-2 TGTGCCAGCAGCCAAGAACATGCTAGCGGGGGGGCCGATACGCAGTATTTT CASSQEHASGGADTQYF
NA TRBJ2-3 TRBD2 TRBV5-4 TGTGCCAGCAGCTTAGGCGGACTAGCGGGGGGCGGAACTGGAGATACGCAGTATTTT CASSLGGLAGGGTGDTQYF
NA TRBJ2-3 NA TRBV7-9 TGTGCCAGCAGCCCGAAACTAGGCTCCGCAGATACGCAGTATTTT CASSPKLGSADTQYF
NA TRBJ1-4 TRBD1 TRBV4-3 TGCGCCAGCAGCCAAGAAGTGGCAGGGGGTGGGAAACTGTTTTTT CASSQEVAGGGKLFF
NA TRBJ1-5 NA TRBV7-2 TGTGCCAGCAGCTTAAACTTCAGGGGACATCAAAATCAGCCCCAGCATTTT CASSLNFRGHQNQPQHF
NA TRBJ2-1 TRBD2 TRBV29-1 TGCAGCGTTGTAAAAATGGCTAGCGGGTCGCTAAATGAGCAGTTCTTC CSVVKMASGSLNEQFF
once TRBJ2-3 NA TRBV20-1 TGCAGTCTCACCGGGGCGGGCGCTCGGAGCACAGATACGCAGTATTTT CSLTGAGARSTDTQYF
NA TRBJ2-5 TRBD2 TRBV5-1 TGCGCCAGCAGCATTAGCGGGGTTCAAGAGACCCAGTACTTC CASSISGVQETQYF
NA TRBJ1-1 NA TRBV7-3 TGTGCCAGCAGCGCCCAACAGGGGAACACTGAAGCTTTCTTT CASSAQQGNTEAFF
NA TRBJ2-3 NA TRBV20-1 TGCAGTGTCGACCCGACAGGATCCACAGATACGCAGTATTTT CSVDPTGSTDTQYF
NA TRBJ1-6 NA TRBV6-5 TGTGCCAGCAGAGGGGGGCGGAAGGGGTCACCCCTCCACTTT CASRGGRKGSPLHF
NA TRBJ2-1 TRBD1 TRBV19 TGTGCCATCTCAACCCCCGGGACAGGGTTCAATGAGCAGTTCTTC CAISTPGTGFNEQFF
NA TRBJ2-7 TRBD2 TRBV9 TGTGCCAGCAGCGTAGGAAATAGCGGGACCTACGAGCAGTACTTC CASSVGNSGTYEQYF
NA TRBJ1-2 TRBD1 TRBV29-1 TGCAGCGTTAGCCGGGACAGCGTTTATGGCTACACCTTC CSVSRDSVYGYTF
once TRBJ2-2 TRBD1 TRBV15 TGTGCCACCAGCAGAGATATAGGACAGGGATTCGGGGAGCTGTTTTTT CATSRDIGQGFGELFF
NA TRBJ2-1 NA TRBV19 TGTGCCAGTAGCCGAGGACCGGCTTACAATGAGCAGTTCTTC CASSRGPAYNEQFF
few TRBJ2-7 TRBD1 TRBV7-2 TGTGCCAGCAGCTCTACCGGACCGACAGGGGCGTACGAGCAGTACTTC CASSSTGPTGAYEQYF
NA TRBJ2-1 TRBD2 TRBV9 TGTGCCAGCAGCGTAGACGGGGGGGCGTGGGAGCAGTTCTTC CASSVDGGAWEQFF
NA TRBJ2-1 TRBD2 TRBV7-9 TGTGCCAGCAGCCTTAGCGGGGGTTACTACAATGAGCAGTTCTTC CASSLSGGYYNEQFF
NA TRBJ2-4 NA TRBV7-2 TGTGCCAGCAGCTTGGGCCTCGGGTACATTCAGTACTTC CASSLGLGYIQYF